This TCR beta chain was identified in a study of blood T cell repertoires in COVID-19. Study overall: Donors in the United States, Italy and Spain gave samples during acute or convalescent COVID-19.

The assay was immunoSEQ multiplex PCR, and TCRdb's table has in-frame clones only and misses some. Among approximately 250,000 clones listed, 88% were seen once. Seattle's cohort entered during active infection and was followed longitudinally. The sequencing sample was made of peripheral blood. This receptor was obtained from a woman in her 70s with COVID-19, enrolled during active disease.

The CDR3 coding sequence is TGTGCCAGCTCACCACGAGAAACAGGGCTTAACACTGAAGCTTTCTTT. This gives the protein CASSPRETGLNTEAFF. The V and J genes are TRBV18 and TRBJ1-1; tentative D call: TRBD1 (6 bases). The CDR3 extends over 16 amino acids. The germline V and J ends were trimmed by 1 base and 2 bases, with 14 bases remaining between them. Germline V gene data show CDR1 as KGHSH and CDR2 as LQKENI.